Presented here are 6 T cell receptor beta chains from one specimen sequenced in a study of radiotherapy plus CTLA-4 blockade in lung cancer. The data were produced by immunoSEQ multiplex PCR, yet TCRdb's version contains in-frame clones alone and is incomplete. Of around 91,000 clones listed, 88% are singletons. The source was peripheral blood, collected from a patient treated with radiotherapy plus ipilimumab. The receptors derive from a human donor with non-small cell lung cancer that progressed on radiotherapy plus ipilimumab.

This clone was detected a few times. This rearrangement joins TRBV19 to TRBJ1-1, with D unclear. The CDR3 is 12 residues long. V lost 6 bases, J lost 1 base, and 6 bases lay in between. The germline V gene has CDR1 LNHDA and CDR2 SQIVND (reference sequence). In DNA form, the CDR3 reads TGTGCCAGTAGCCCAGGGAACACTGAAGCTTTCTTT. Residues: CASSPGNTEAFF. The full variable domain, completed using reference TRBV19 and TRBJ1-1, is DGGITQSPKYLFRKEGQNVTLSCEQNLNHDAMYWYRQDPGQGLRLIYYSQIVNDFQKGDIAEGYSVSREKKESFPLTVTSAQKNPTAFYLCASSPGNTEAFFGQGTRLTVV.

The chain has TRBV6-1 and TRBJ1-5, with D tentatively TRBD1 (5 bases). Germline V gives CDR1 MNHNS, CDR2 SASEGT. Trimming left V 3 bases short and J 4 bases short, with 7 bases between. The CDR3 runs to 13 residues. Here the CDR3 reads CASSEPGNQPQHF. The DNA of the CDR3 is TGTGCCAGCAGTGAGCCAGGGAATCAGCCCCAGCATTTT.

CDR3 amino acids: CASMRDLNTGELFF. CDR3 DNA: TGTGCCAGCATGAGGGACTTGAACACCGGGGAGCTGTTTTTT. The chain links TRBV6-5 to TRBJ2-2; perhaps TRBD2 as D (6 bases). Deletions cut 7 bases from V and 1 base from J, with 10 bases between. Germline-derived CDR1 and CDR2 are MNHEY and SVGAGI. CDR3 size: 14 residues.

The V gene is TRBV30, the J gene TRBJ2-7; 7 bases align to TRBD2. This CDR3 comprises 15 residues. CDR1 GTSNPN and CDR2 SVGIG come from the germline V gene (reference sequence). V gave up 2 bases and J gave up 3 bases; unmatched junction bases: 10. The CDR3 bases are TGTGCCTGGAGTCCCATCGGGAGGAGGAACTACGAGCAGTACTTC. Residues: CAWSPIGRRNYEQYF.

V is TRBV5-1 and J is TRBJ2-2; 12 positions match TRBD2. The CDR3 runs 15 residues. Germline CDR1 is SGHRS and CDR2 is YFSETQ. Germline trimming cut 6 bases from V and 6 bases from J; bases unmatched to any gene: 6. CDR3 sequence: CASIFLAGGPGELFF. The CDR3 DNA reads TGCGCCAGCATCTTCCTAGCGGGAGGGCCCGGGGAGCTGTTTTTT. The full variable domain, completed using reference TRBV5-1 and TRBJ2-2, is KAGVTQTPRYLIKTRGQQVTLSCSPISGHRSVSWYQQTPGQGLQFLFEYFSETQRNKGNFPGRFSGRQFSNSRSEMNVSTLELGDSALYLCASIFLAGGPGELFFGEGSRLTVL.

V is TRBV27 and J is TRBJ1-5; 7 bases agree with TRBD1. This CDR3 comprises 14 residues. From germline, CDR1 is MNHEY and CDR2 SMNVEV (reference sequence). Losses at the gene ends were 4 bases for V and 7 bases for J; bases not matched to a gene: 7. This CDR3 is CASSYTGVGQPQHF. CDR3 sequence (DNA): TGTGCCAGCAGTTATACAGGGGTCGGGCAGCCCCAGCATTTT.